This TCR beta chain is from a study of blood T cell repertoires in COVID-19. As handled by the study authors: Estimation of nucleated cell counts relied on the amplification of reference gene primers. Here immunoSEQ multiplex PCR was the method, and the copy in TCRdb shows in-frame clones only, minus some. V, J and clone size are taken as reported in that table, and D and trimming were inferred from the DNA itself. The sample comprises under 300,000 clones, 75% to 90% of which are singletons, and 9.5% to 15% rests with the top ten. The length of the CDR3 is 20 residues. Germline V gene data show CDR1 as SGHNT and CDR2 as YYREEE (reference sequence). V lost 0 bases and J lost 6; bases outside the gene matches: 17.

The source of this sequence is an older woman with active or convalescent COVID-19. What was sequenced was peripheral blood. The chain is built from TRBV5-4 and TRBJ1-6; 8 bases are shared with TRBD1. CDR3 bases: TGTGCCAGCAGCTTGGGTCGAGCCGGGACAGGCCTTCGATCTAATTCACCCCTCCACTTT. It specifies CASSLGRAGTGLRSNSPLHF.